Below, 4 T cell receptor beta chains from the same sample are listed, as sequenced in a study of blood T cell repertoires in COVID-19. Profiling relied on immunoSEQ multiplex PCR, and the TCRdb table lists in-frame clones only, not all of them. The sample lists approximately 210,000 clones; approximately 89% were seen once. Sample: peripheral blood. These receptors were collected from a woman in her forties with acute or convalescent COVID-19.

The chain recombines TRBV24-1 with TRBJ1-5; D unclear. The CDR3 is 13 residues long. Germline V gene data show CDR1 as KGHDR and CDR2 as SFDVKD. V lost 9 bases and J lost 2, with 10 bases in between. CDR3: CATSSGGNQPQHF. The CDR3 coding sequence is TGTGCCACCTCTAGCGGGGGCAATCAGCCCCAGCATTTT.

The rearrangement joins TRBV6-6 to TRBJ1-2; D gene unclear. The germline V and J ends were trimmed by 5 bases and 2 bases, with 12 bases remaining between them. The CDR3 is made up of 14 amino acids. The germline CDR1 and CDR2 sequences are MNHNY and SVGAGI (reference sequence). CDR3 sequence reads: CASSPPPRNYGYTF. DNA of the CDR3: TGTGCCAGCAGTCCCCCCCCGCGGAACTATGGCTACACCTTC.

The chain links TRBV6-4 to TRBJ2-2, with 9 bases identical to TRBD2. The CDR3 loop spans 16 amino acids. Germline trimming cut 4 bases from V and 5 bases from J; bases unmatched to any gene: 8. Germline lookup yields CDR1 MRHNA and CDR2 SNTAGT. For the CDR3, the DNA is TGTGCCAGCAGTGGCGGGGGGGCGACGGAAACCGGGGAGCTGTTTTTT. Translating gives CASSGGGATETGELFF.

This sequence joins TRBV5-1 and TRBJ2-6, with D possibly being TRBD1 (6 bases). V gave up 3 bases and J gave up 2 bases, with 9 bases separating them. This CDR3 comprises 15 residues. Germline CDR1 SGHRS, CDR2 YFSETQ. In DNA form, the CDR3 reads TGCGCCAGCAGCTCGACAGGCACTGGGGCCAACGTCCTGACTTTC. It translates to CASSSTGTGANVLTF.